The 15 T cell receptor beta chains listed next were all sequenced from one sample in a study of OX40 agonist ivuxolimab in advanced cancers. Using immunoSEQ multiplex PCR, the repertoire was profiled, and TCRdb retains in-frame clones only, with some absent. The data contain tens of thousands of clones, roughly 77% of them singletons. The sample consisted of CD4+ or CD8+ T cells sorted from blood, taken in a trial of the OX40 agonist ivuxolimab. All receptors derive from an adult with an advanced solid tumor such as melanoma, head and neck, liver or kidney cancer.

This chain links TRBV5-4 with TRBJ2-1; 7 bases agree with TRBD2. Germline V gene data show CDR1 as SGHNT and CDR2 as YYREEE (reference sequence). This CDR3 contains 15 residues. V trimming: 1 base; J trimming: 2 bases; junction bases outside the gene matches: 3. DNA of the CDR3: TGTGCCAGCAGCTTGCTGGCGGGAGCCTACAATGAGCAGTTCTTC. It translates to CASSLLAGAYNEQFF.

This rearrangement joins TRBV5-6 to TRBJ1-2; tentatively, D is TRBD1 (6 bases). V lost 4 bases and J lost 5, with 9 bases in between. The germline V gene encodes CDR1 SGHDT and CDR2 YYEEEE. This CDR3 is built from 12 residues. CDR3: CASSPGQYGYTF. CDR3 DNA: TGTGCCAGCAGCCCCGGACAGTATGGCTACACCTTC.

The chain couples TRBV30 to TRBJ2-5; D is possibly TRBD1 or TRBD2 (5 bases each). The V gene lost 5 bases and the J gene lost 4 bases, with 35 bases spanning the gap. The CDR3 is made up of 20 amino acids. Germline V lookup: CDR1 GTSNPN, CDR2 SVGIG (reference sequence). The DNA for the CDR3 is TGTGCCTGGTTAGGGCGCAGAGACGGACTCAGAGGGGCGTCTTTAGAGACCCAGTACTTC. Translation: CAWLGRRDGLRGASLETQYF.

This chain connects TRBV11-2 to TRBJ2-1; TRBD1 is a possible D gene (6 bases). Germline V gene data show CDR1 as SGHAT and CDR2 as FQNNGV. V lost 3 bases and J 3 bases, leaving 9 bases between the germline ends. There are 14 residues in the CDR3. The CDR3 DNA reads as TGTGCCAGCAGCTTCAGGGGAAACTACAATGAGCAGTTCTTC. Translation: CASSFRGNYNEQFF.

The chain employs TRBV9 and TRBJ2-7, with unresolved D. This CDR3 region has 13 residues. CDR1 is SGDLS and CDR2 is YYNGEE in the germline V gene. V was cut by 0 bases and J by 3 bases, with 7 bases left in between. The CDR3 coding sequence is TGTGCCAGCAGCGTAGACGAATACTACGAGCAGTACTTC. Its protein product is CASSVDEYYEQYF. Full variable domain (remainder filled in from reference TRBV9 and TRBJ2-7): DSGVTQTPKHLITATGQRVTLRCSPRSGDLSVYWYQQSLDQGLQFLIQYYNGEERAKGNILERFSAQQFPDLHSELNLSSLELGDSALYFCASSVDEYYEQYFGPGTRLTVT.

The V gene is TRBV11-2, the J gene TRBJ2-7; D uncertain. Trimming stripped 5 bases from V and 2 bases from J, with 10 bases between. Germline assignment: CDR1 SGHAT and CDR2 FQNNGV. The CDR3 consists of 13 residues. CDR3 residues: CASSIHLAYEQYF. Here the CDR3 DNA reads TGTGCCAGCAGCATCCACCTAGCCTACGAGCAGTACTTC.

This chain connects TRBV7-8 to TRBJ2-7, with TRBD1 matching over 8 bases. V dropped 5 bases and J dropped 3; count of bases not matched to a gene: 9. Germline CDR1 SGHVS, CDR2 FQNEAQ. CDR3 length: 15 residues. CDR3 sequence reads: CASSQAGTGFYEQYF. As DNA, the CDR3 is TGTGCCAGCAGCCAGGCCGGGACAGGCTTCTACGAGCAGTACTTC.

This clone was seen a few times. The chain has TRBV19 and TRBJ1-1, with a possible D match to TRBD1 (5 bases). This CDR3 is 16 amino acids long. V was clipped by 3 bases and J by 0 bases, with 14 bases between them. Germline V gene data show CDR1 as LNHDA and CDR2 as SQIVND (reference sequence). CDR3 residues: CASSIMGTVMNTEAFF. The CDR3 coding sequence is TGTGCCAGTAGTATCATGGGGACCGTAATGAACACTGAAGCTTTCTTT.

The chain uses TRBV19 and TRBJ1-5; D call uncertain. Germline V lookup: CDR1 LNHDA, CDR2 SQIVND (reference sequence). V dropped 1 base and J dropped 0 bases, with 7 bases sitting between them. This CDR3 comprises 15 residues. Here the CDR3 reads CASSIGSLSNQPQHF. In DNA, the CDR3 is TGTGCCAGTAGTATAGGGTCCCTTAGCAATCAGCCCCAGCATTTT.

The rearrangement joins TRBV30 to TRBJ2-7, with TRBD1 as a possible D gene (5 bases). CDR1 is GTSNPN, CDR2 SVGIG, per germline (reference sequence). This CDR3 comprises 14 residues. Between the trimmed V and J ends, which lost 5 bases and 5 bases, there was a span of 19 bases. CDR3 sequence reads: CAWGLGAGFDEQYF. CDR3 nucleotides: TGTGCCTGGGGTCTTGGGGCAGGGTTTGACGAGCAGTACTTC.

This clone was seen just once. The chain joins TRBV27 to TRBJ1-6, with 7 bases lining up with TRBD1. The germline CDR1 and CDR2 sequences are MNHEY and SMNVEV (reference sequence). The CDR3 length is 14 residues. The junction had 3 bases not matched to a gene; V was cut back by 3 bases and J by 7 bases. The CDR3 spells CASSLTGPNSPLHF. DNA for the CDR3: TGTGCCAGCAGTTTGACAGGGCCCAATTCACCCCTCCACTTT.

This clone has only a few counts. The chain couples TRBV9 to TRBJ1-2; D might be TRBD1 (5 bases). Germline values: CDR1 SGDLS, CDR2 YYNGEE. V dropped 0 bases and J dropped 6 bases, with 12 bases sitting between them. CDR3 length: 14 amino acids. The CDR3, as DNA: TGTGCCAGCAGCGTAGTAGGCAGGGAGGATGGCTACACCTTC. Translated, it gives CASSVVGREDGYTF.

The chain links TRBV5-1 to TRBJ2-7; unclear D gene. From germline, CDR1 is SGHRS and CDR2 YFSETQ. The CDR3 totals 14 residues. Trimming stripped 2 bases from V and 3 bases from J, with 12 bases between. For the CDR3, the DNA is TGCGCCAGCAGCTTCTACCCCTCACGCTACGAGCAGTACTTC. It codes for CASSFYPSRYEQYF.

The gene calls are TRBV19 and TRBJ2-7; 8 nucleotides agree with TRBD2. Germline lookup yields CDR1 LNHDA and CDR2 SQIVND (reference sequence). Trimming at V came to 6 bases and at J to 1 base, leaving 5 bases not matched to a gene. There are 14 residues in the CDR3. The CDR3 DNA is TGTGCCAGTAGCCCCGGGAGGGGGTCCTACGAGCAGTACTTC. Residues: CASSPGRGSYEQYF.

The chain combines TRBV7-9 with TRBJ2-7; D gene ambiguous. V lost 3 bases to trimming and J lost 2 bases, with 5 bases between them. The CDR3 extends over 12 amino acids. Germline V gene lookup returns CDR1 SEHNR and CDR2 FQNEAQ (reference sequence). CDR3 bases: TGTGCCAGCAGCTTTGGGACCTACGAGCAGTACTTC. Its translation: CASSFGTYEQYF.